These T cell receptor beta chains were read from a single sample in a study of T cells in Graves' hyperthyroidism and ophthalmopathy. TCRdb itself ran the multiplex PCR reads through MiXCR, one entry per CDR3 protein. The sample gives 700,000 to 950,000 distinct CDR3 sequences, 30% to 40% of which show up once; less than 35% is in the top ten. The sample consisted of blood. The receptors were sampled from a woman aged 35 to 49 with Graves' hyperthyroidism. Both conserved end residues are part of each CDR3. A D gene is named only where the DNA matches it firmly. A row's size may be missing; if present it is once, few, many or a size class.

.,TRBJ1-1,.,TRBV28,CASTLTRSEAFF,TGTGCCAGCACCCTTACCCGGAGTGAAGCTTTCTTT
.,TRBJ2-2,.,TRBV20-1,CSARTYLGDTNTGELFF,TGCAGTGCTCGAACCTACCTAGGAGATACGAACACCGGGGAGCTGTTTTTT
TRBD1,TRBJ1-2,many,TRBV5-1,CASRSGTGGGYTF,TGCGCCAGCAGGTCCGGGACAGGGGGAGGCTACACCTTC
TRBD2,TRBJ2-7,few,TRBV14,CASSFSGSGEQYF,TGTGCCAGCAGCTTTAGCGGGAGTGGCGAGCAGTACTTC
.,TRBJ2-5,many,TRBV20-1,CSATKGEETQYF,TGCAGTGCTACTAAAGGGGAAGAGACCCAGTACTTC
.,TRBJ1-4,many,TRBV9,CASSVAGMGGVEKLFF,TGTGCCAGCAGCGTAGCGGGGATGGGTGGCGTAGAAAAACTGTTTTTT
TRBD1,TRBJ1-1,.,TRBV5-1,CASSHGQGATEAFF,TGCGCCAGCAGCCATGGACAGGGGGCCACTGAAGCTTTCTTT
TRBD2,TRBJ2-5,many,TRBV7-2,CASSLRTSGGVLKETQYF,TGTGCCAGCAGCCTGCGGACTAGCGGGGGGGTACTAAAAGAGACCCAGTACTTC
.,TRBJ1-2,many,TRBV19,CASSVHPEAGYTF,TGTGCCAGTAGTGTACACCCTGAGGCCGGCTACACCTTC
TRBD1,TRBJ2-7,many,TRBV19,CASSIDRDTYEQYF,TGTGCCAGTAGTATCGACAGGGACACATACGAGCAGTACTTC
TRBD1,TRBJ2-2,.,TRBV19,CASSTRDRDTGEPFF,TGTGCCAGTAGTACTCGGGACAGAGACACCGGGGAGCCGTTTTTT
.,TRBJ1-3,.,TRBV19,CASSPIGGLNGNTIYF,TGTGCCAGTAGCCCAATCGGGGGGCTTAATGGAAACACCATATATTTT
TRBD1,TRBJ2-7,.,TRBV6-5,CASSGDRGRDEQYF,TGTGCCAGCAGCGGAGACAGGGGGCGAGACGAGCAGTACTTC
.,TRBJ2-7,once,TRBV7-9,CASSQFRAVAPKVYEQYF,TGTGCCAGCAGCCAGTTCAGGGCGGTGGCACCTAAGGTCTACGAGCAGTACTTC
.,TRBJ2-2,many,TRBV10-3,CAISVFGGTGELFF,TGTGCCATCAGTGTATTCGGCGGAACCGGGGAGCTGTTTTTT
.,TRBJ1-2,few,TRBV10-2,CASSDGSFRLSYGYTF,TGCGCCAGCAGTGATGGATCATTTCGTCTATCGTATGGCTACACCTTC
TRBD1,TRBJ1-4,few,TRBV7-9,CASSLGGTGWAEKLFF,TGTGCCAGCAGCTTAGGCGGGACAGGGTGGGCTGAAAAACTGTTTTTT
.,TRBJ2-2,.,TRBV6-1,CAVSGQYANTGELFF,TGTGCGGTATCTGGACAATACGCGAACACCGGGGAGCTGTTTTTT
.,TRBJ2-7,.,TRBV16,CASSIDHYEQYF,TGTGCCAGCAGTATTGACCACTACGAGCAGTACTTC
.,TRBJ2-3,.,TRBV7-2,CASSPGRSTDTQYF,TGTGCCAGCAGCCCCGGCAGAAGCACAGATACGCAGTATTTT
.,TRBJ1-2,.,TRBV10-3,CAISASGDNYGYTF,TGTGCCATCAGTGCTAGTGGGGACAACTATGGCTACACCTTC
.,TRBJ1-1,many,TRBV29-1,CSVPGATEAFF,TGCAGCGTTCCGGGGGCCACTGAAGCTTTCTTT
.,TRBJ2-7,many,TRBV7-9,CASSLGENEQYF,TGTGCCAGCAGCTTAGGCGAGAACGAGCAGTACTTC
TRBD1,TRBJ1-2,many,TRBV7-2,CASSFGTGAYGYTF,TGTGCCAGCAGCTTCGGGACAGGGGCCTATGGCTACACCTTC
.,TRBJ2-6,.,TRBV6-2/TRBV6-3,CASRKTVLLSGANVLTF,TGTGCCAGCAGGAAGACAGTCCTCCTCTCTGGGGCCAACGTCCTGACTTTC
.,TRBJ1-1,.,TRBV3-1,CASSPSIDAFTEAFF,TGTGCCAGCAGCCCATCGATAGACGCGTTCACTGAAGCTTTCTTT
.,TRBJ2-7,.,TRBV10-3,CAIILGGQPTYEQYF,TGTGCCATCATCCTCGGAGGACAACCCACCTACGAGCAGTACTTC
TRBD1,TRBJ1-1,.,TRBV6-5,CASSYQDRGQTEAFF,TGTGCCAGCAGTTACCAGGACAGGGGGCAAACTGAAGCTTTCTTT
.,TRBJ1-4,many,TRBV12-3/TRBV12-4,CASSLRRREKLFF,TGTGCCAGCAGTTTGAGGCGAAGGGAAAAACTGTTTTTT
.,TRBJ1-5,few,TRBV6-1,CASTEPRDNQPQHF,TGTGCCAGCACGGAGCCTCGGGATAATCAGCCCCAGCATTTT
.,TRBJ1-1,.,TRBV4-3,CASSQDARSRSEAFF,TGCGCCAGCAGCCAAGATGCCAGGTCGAGGTCTGAAGCTTTCTTT
TRBD1,TRBJ2-2,.,TRBV10-3,CAISGIRDRDGELFF,TGTGCCATCAGTGGGATTAGGGACAGGGACGGGGAGCTGTTTTTT
.,TRBJ2-1,.,TRBV20-1,CSATTSEDTGINEQFF,TGCAGTGCTACCACCTCGGAGGATACCGGGATCAATGAGCAGTTCTTC
.,TRBJ2-5,.,TRBV27,CASRGGGVTETQYF,TGTGCCAGCAGGGGAGGTGGGGTGACGGAGACCCAGTACTTC
TRBD2,TRBJ2-5,.,TRBV7-2,CASSLDGGRGGVIQYF,TGTGCCAGCAGCTTGGATGGGGGCCGGGGGGGGGTGATCCAGTACTTC
TRBD1,TRBJ1-2,medium-sized,TRBV12-3/TRBV12-4,CASTTDRLNYGYTF,TGTGCCAGCACCACGGACAGGCTCAACTATGGCTACACCTTC
.,TRBJ1-5,.,TRBV10-2,CASSQGGGTDQPQHF,TGTGCCAGCAGCCAAGGGGGTGGCACCGATCAGCCCCAGCATTTT
.,TRBJ1-5,few,TRBV12-3/TRBV12-4,CASSLQGLDQPQHF,TGTGCCAGCAGTTTACAAGGGTTGGATCAGCCCCAGCATTTT
.,TRBJ1-3,many,TRBV2,CASPRGAGNTIYF,TGTGCCAGTCCAAGGGGGGCCGGAAACACCATATATTTT
TRBD1,TRBJ1-1,many,TRBV10-3,CAISETGTGGLSFF,TGTGCCATCAGTGAGACCGGGACAGGGGGCTTGTCTTTCTTT
TRBD1,TRBJ2-6,few,TRBV6-6,CASSGDRGLKAGANVLTF,TGTGCCAGCAGTGGAGACAGGGGGCTTAAGGCTGGGGCCAACGTCCTGACTTTC
TRBD2,TRBJ2-7,few,TRBV10-3,CAIRGGLDNEQYF,TGTGCCATACGGGGGGGCCTCGACAACGAGCAGTACTTC
.,TRBJ1-2,few,TRBV6-5,CASSPDGISNYGYTF,TGTGCCAGCAGTCCCGACGGGATTTCTAACTATGGCTACACCTTC
.,TRBJ2-7,.,TRBV5-4,CASSLPEAGLISYEQYF,TGTGCCAGCAGCTTGCCGGAGGCAGGGCTGATATCCTACGAGCAGTACTTC
.,TRBJ1-1,many,TRBV29-1,CSVEEFMNTEAFF,TGCAGCGTTGAAGAGTTCATGAACACTGAAGCTTTCTTT
.,TRBJ1-2,.,TRBV7-2,CASSGGSGRGYGYTF,TGTGCCAGCAGCGGGGGGTCCGGACGGGGGTATGGCTACACCTTC
.,TRBJ1-2,.,TRBV11-2,CASSPPTTGGYGYTF,TGTGCCAGCAGCCCACCCACGACTGGGGGGTATGGCTACACCTTC
.,TRBJ1-3,many,TRBV13,CASSFGAGNTIYF,TGTGCCAGCAGCTTCGGGGCTGGAAACACCATATATTTT
.,TRBJ1-5,many,TRBV10-3,CAISRDGSNQPQHF,TGTGCCATCAGTAGGGACGGTTCGAATCAGCCCCAGCATTTT
.,TRBJ2-5,many,TRBV7-8,CASSFGWFREPNQETQYF,TGTGCCAGCAGCTTCGGTTGGTTCCGGGAACCTAACCAAGAGACCCAGTACTTC
.,TRBJ1-2,many,TRBV7-9,CASSLTSTNYGYTF,TGTGCCAGCAGCTTAACCTCCACTAACTATGGCTACACCTTC
TRBD2,TRBJ2-6,few,TRBV29-1,CSVEGGGSGANVLTF,TGCAGCGTTGAAGGGGGGGGCTCTGGGGCCAACGTCCTGACTTTC
.,TRBJ2-5,few,TRBV6-2/TRBV6-3,CASSYSQVQETQYF,TGTGCCAGCAGTTACTCCCAAGTGCAAGAGACCCAGTACTTC
TRBD1,TRBJ2-7,many,TRBV7-9,CASNRQGSSYEQYF,TGTGCCAGCAACCGACAGGGGAGCTCCTACGAGCAGTACTTC